This T cell receptor (beta chain) was profiled in a study of blood T cell repertoires in COVID-19 (dated by TCRdb to about 2020). For the study in its entirety: Samples from collaborators originated in the United States, Italy and Spain and spanned both the acute and convalescent phases of COVID-19. The prospective study material was composed of cDNA or gDNA derived from T cells, B-cell-depleted T cells, or PBMCs. Deeply sampled blood TCRbeta repertoires from subjects exposed to, actively infected with, or recovered from COVID-19 were included in the dataset. A freely available public database, intended as a resource for researchers studying the immune response to SARS-CoV-2, is where the repertoires were released. The samples were drawn from the first 160 participants of the ongoing ImmuneRACE study and from about 1,200 subjects provided by 6 global collaborators. Sample metadata almost always included a de-identified subject ID, COVID-19 status, age in years and sex. Where HLA class I and class II types were available, the types were taken from metadata supplied by the sample provider, not from assay-based typing.

Including cysteine and phenylalanine, the CDR3 has 16 amino acids. The sequence is cut down to CDR3 DNA, 48 bases in frame from base 1. Compared with germline, V lacks 3 bases and J lacks 0 bases; bases without a gene match: 6. From the germline V gene (reference sequence), CDR1 is LNHDA and CDR2 is SQIVND. Collaborating institutions collected whole blood in K2EDTA tubes following their own protocols. For TCRbeta analysis, collaborator samples were shipped as frozen whole blood, as isolated PBMCs, or as DNA extracted from either sample type. The investigation overall reported the following: The quantity of clinical and demographic metadata differed by source and by participant and was supplied without curation.

TCRbeta CDR3 regions were amplified from genomic DNA using the immunoSEQ Assay, a bias-controlled multiplex PCR. Concerning the study's data processing: The number of nucleated cells in each sample was estimated by amplification of reference gene primers within the assay. Sequence reads were collapsed and filtered to measure the absolute abundance of every unique TCRbeta CDR3 rearrangement. Productive Simpson clonality was computed per sample as the square root of Simpson's diversity index over productive rearrangements. TCRdb carries this immuneACCESS record with in-frame sequences only. Its versions omit some clonotypes, under half of them owing to an unresolved V gene in the studies checked, with the rest unexplained. From that table come the V and J calls and clone size; the DNA was used to work out D and trimming. The sample table contains tens of thousands of clones; only one count was recorded for about nine tenths of them. The leading ten clones occupy under 3% of the sample.

A note on this clone: The specificity of this receptor is unknown. Per-base qualities were not stored, and no clone one base away is much larger.

The chain is encoded by TRBV19 joined to TRBJ1-1; 8 bases in between match TRBD1. Sequencing was done on a sample of peripheral blood. This TCR derives from a man between 60 and 70 years old with acute or convalescent COVID-19. The sequenced DNA is TGTGCCAGTAGTATCCGCCAGGGGGCCTTGAACACTGAAGCTTTCTTT. It translates as CASSIRQGALNTEAFF.